The next 19 T cell receptor beta chains were all read from a single sample in a study of T cells in Graves' hyperthyroidism and ophthalmopathy (dated by TCRdb to 2018 to 2020). Library method: multiplex PCR. For sequencing, an Illumina HiSeq 2000 was employed. The TCR beta CDR3 regions were amplified from the RNA transcripts. For the first round of RT-PCR on the TCR CDR3, the HTBI primer set was used together with the Qiagen OneStep RT-PCR kit. The public sequencing data were trimmed at Q25 with fastp and processed into clonotypes with MiXCR by TCRdb, which kept only in-frame beta chains. Every CDR3 protein is listed once, alongside the most common genes and DNA of its rows. The sample table records about 350,000 distinct CDR3 sequences; roughly 14% of these occur just once. The biggest ten clones account for about 22% of the sample. Specimen: blood. The receptors derive from a woman aged 30 to 39 with Graves' hyperthyroidism.

In its sample, this clonotype was seen many times. This chain links TRBV29-1 with TRBJ1-1, with 8 nucleotides matching TRBD1. Germline CDR1 SQVTM, CDR2 ANQGSEA. The J segment lost 4 bases and the V segment lost 3 bases, leaving 7 bases of the junction unmatched. This CDR3 has 14 amino acids. The CDR3 bases are TGCAGCGTTGAGTCCAGTACAGGGGGCACTGAAGCTTTCTTT. It translates to CSVESSTGGTEAFF.

About this clonotype: A much larger clone differs by one base, so this may be a read error. This rearrangement joins TRBV7-3 to TRBJ2-7, with D perhaps TRBD2 (6 bases). The CDR3 has 15 residues. V gave up 5 bases and J gave up 7 bases, with 21 bases separating them. The V gene's germline CDR1 is SGHTA and CDR2 FQGTGA. Here the CDR3 DNA reads TGTGCCAGCAGCCCGACCGGAGGGAAAGGTAAAGAGCAGTACTTC. Protein sequence: CASSPTGGKGKEQYF.

This clonotype was counted ten times or more. The rearrangement links TRBV28 to TRBJ2-4; D not resolved. Trimming removed 3 bases at V and 0 bases at J, with 12 bases between. The CDR3 is 16 amino acids. Germline assignment: CDR1 MDHEN and CDR2 SYDVKM. For the CDR3, the DNA is TGTGCCAGCAGTTTGATCGGCGAACTAGCCAAAAACATTCAGTACTTC. Residues: CASSLIGELAKNIQYF.

This clonotype was picked up many times. The rearrangement uses TRBV6-1 and TRBJ1-5; a weak D match, TRBD1 (5 bases). Germline V gene sequence: CDR1 MNHNS, CDR2 SASEGT. The CDR3 runs to 15 residues. V dropped 6 bases and J dropped 7 bases, with 19 bases sitting between them. The CDR3: CASRPGTSARQPQHF. The DNA for the CDR3 is TGTGCCAGCAGGCCCGGGACTTCTGCGCGGCAGCCCCAGCATTTT.

Concerning this clonotype itself: A much larger clone lies a single base off, so this may be a read error. The chain recombines TRBV28 with TRBJ2-1; 7 bases match TRBD2. Germline V lookup: CDR1 MDHEN, CDR2 SYDVKM. This CDR3 has 13 residues. This chain's CDR3 is CASNPSGNNEQLF. CDR3 sequence (DNA): TGTGCCAGCAATCCTAGCGGAAACAATGAGCAGCTCTTC.

The V call is TRBV19, the J call TRBJ1-1; 8 nucleotides line up with TRBD1. V shed 9 bases and J 1 base; nucleotides not matched to a gene: 4. The CDR3 contains 13 residues. Germline lookup yields CDR1 LNHDA and CDR2 SQIVND (reference sequence). In nucleotides, the CDR3 is TGTGCCAGCCAGACAGGGGCGAACACTGAAGCTTTCTTT. Encoded protein: CASQTGANTEAFF.

This clonotype was observed a handful of times. The chain is built from TRBV10-3 and TRBJ2-1, with 7 positions matching TRBD1. CDR1 and CDR2 from the germline V gene are ENHRY and SYGVKD. The CDR3 spans 13 residues. The V gene end was trimmed by 9 bases and the J gene end by 9 bases; junction bases not matched to a gene: 11. Here the CDR3 DNA reads TGTGCCATTCTTGGGCAGGGGGATGGTGAGCAGTTCTTC. This translates into CAILGQGDGEQFF.

This clonotype occurred many times. The chain carries TRBV29-1 and TRBJ2-5; D ambiguous. The germline V gene encodes CDR1 SQVTM and CDR2 ANQGSEA. V was clipped by 7 bases and J by 3 bases, with 9 bases between them. The CDR3 has 11 residues. The CDR3 reads CSGSAEETQYF. CDR3 DNA sequence: TGCAGCGGCTCGGCCGAAGAGACCCAGTACTTC.

This chain links TRBV24-1 with TRBJ2-2; 8 bases map to TRBD1. Germline V gene data show CDR1 as KGHDR and CDR2 as SFDVKD. Trimming cost V 7 bases and J 6 bases; bases outside gene matches: 6. CDR3 length: 14 amino acids. The DNA for the CDR3 is TGTGCCACCAGCTCAGGGGGCTCGGCCGGGGAGCTGTTTTTT. Translation gives CATSSGGSAGELFF.

Turning to this clonotype: A read error may produce the germline difference seen at one junction end. The chain combines TRBV20-1 with TRBJ2-1; weak D call: TRBD2 (5 bases). From germline, CDR1 is DFQATT and CDR2 SNEGSKA (reference sequence). The CDR3 sequence is 12 residues long. The CDR3 region is CGASDWNNEQFF. CDR3 nucleotide sequence: TGCGGTGCTTCGGACTGGAACAATGAGCAGTTCTTC.

This clonotype has ten or more counts. The chain is built from TRBV12-3 or TRBV12-4 and TRBJ1-3; the D is unclear. CDR3 length equals 14 residues. Trimming removed 6 bases from V and 0 bases from J, with 9 bases in between. This CDR3 reads CASSTVNSGNTIYF. The CDR3 nucleotides are TGTGCCAGCAGCACAGTGAACTCTGGAAACACCATATATTTT.

Concerning this clonotype: Only one base separates this from a far larger clonotype, so it likely reflects a read error. The genes are TRBV3-1 and TRBJ2-5; no reliable D call. The CDR3 runs 11 residues. V lost 0 bases, J lost 7 bases, and 3 bases lay in between. Germline V gene sequence: CDR1 LGHDT, CDR2 YNNKEL (reference sequence). CDR3 residues: CASSQEGTQYF. The CDR3 DNA reads as TGTGCCAGCAGCCAAGAAGGGACCCAGTACTTC.

Many counts were recorded for this clonotype. The rearrangement links TRBV5-1 to TRBJ1-1; D gene ambiguous. The CDR3 has 16 amino acids. V was pared by 4 bases and J by 0 bases, with 16 bases between. CDR1 is SGHRS, CDR2 YFSETQ, per germline. The DNA of the CDR3 is TGCGCCAGCAGCCCCCAGGCAGAGGCCATGAACACTGAAGCTTTCTTT. It translates to CASSPQAEAMNTEAFF.

This clonotype was detected many times. V is TRBV5-6 and J is TRBJ2-2; 7 bases agree with TRBD2. This CDR3 has 17 residues. V was pared by 2 bases and J by 5 bases, with 12 bases of the junction left unmatched. Looked up from germline, CDR1 is SGHDT and CDR2 is YYEEEE. The CDR3 coding sequence is TGTGCCAGCAGCTTACGGGCGGCGAGCGGGAAAACCGGGGAGCTGTTTTTT. This encodes CASSLRAASGKTGELFF.

This clonotype was picked up a small number of times. This rearrangement joins TRBV19 to TRBJ2-6; 9 nucleotides match TRBD1. The junction had 8 bases not matched to a gene; V was cut back by 0 bases and J by 2 bases. The CDR3 totals 19 residues. Germline-derived CDR1 and CDR2 are LNHDA and SQIVND (reference sequence). The CDR3 here is CASSIEGETGGTGANVLTF. In nucleotides, the CDR3 is TGTGCCAGTAGTATAGAAGGGGAGACAGGGGGAACTGGGGCCAACGTCCTGACTTTC.

This clonotype appeared many times. The chain's CDR3 is CASIGRDEQYF. The CDR3 nucleotides read TGTGCCAGCATTGGAAGGGACGAGCAGTACTTC. V gene TRBV2 combines with J gene TRBJ2-7; D is undetermined. CDR1 SNHLY and CDR2 FYNNEI come from the germline V gene. This CDR3 is built from 11 residues. Trimming cost V 7 bases and J 5 bases, with 9 bases left between them.

V gene TRBV4-1 combines with J gene TRBJ2-7; 10 positions match TRBD2. V lost 4 bases and J lost 6; bases outside the gene matches: 6. CDR1 MGHRA and CDR2 YSYEKL come from the germline V gene. The CDR3 is 14 amino acids. The DNA for the CDR3 is TGCGCCAGCAGCCCCTGGGGGACTAGCGCCGAGCAGTACTTC. It specifies CASSPWGTSAEQYF.

Points on this clonotype: This may be a read error, as it is one base from a much larger clone. The chain combines TRBV7-9 with TRBJ2-1; weak D call: TRBD1 (6 bases). The germline V gene encodes CDR1 SEHNR and CDR2 FQNEAQ (reference sequence). This CDR3 has 14 amino acids. The CDR3 loop is CASSLGALYNERFF. As DNA, the CDR3 is TGTGCCAGCAGCCTGGGGGCCCTCTACAATGAGCGGTTCTTC.

The gene calls are TRBV7-9 and TRBJ2-1, with TRBD2 as a possible D gene (6 bases). Germline CDR1 is SEHNR and CDR2 is FQNEAQ (reference sequence). This CDR3 is built from 15 residues. The V end was cut by 6 bases, the J end by 0 bases, with 12 bases between. CDR3 protein: CASRAGSGSYNEQFF. CDR3 DNA: TGTGCCAGCAGGGCGGGGTCCGGCTCCTACAATGAGCAGTTCTTC.